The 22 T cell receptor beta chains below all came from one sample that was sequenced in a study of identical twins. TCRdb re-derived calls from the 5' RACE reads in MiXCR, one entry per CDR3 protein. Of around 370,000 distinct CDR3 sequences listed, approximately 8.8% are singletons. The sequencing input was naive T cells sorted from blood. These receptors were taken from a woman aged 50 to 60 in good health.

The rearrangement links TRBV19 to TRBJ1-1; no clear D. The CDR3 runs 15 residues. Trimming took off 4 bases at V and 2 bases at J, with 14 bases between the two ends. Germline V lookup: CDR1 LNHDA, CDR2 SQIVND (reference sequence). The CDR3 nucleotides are TGTGCCAGTAGTAACCAAGGACCCCTTAACACTGAAGCTTTCTTT. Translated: CASSNQGPLNTEAFF.

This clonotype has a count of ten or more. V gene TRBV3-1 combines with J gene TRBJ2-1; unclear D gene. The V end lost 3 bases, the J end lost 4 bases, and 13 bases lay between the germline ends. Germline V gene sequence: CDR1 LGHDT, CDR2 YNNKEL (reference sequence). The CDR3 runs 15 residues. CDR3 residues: CASSQISKRYNEQFF. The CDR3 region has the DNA TGTGCCAGCAGCCAGATAAGTAAGCGATACAATGAGCAGTTCTTC.

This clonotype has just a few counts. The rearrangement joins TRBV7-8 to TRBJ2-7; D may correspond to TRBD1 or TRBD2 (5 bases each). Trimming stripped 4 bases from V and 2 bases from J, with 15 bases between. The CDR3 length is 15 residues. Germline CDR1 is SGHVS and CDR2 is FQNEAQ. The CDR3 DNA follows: TGTGCCAGCAGCTCGAGGTGGGACGGAACCTACGAGCAGTACGTC. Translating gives CASSSRWDGTYEQYV.

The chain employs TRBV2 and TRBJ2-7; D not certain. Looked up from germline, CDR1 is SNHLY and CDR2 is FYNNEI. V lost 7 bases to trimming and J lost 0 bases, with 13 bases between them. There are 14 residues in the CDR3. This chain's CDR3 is CASKAPRSSYEQYV. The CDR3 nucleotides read TGTGCCAGCAAAGCCCCCAGGAGCTCCTACGAGCAGTACGTC.

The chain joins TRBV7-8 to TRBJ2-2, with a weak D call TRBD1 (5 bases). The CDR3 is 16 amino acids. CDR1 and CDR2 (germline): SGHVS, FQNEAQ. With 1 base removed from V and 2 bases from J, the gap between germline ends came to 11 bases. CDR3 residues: CASSLDGAANTGELFF. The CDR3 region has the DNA TGTGCCAGCAGCTTAGATGGGGCGGCAAACACCGGGGAGCTGTTTTTT.

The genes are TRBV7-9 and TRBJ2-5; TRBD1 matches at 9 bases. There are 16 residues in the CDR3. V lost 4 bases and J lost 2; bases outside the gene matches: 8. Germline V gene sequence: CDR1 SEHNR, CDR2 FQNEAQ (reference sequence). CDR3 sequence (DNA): TGTGCCAGCAGCTCCGTTGGGACAGGGCAGCAAGAGACCCAGTACTTC. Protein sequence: CASSSVGTGQQETQYF.

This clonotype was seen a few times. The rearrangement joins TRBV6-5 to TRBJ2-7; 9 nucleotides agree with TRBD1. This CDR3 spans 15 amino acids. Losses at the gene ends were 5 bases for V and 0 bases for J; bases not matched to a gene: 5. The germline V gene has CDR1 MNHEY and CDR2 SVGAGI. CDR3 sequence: CASSPGQGISYEQYF. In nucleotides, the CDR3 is TGTGCCAGCAGTCCGGGACAGGGAATCTCCTACGAGCAGTACTTC.

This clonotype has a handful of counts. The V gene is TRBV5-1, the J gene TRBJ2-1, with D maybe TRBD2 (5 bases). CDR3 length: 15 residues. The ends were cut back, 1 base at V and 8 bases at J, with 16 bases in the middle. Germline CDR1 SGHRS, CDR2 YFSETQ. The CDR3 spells CASSLLGGRSDEQFF. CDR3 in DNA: TGCGCCAGCAGCTTGTTAGGCGGCCGTAGCGATGAGCAGTTCTTC. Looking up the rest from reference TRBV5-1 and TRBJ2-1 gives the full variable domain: KAGVTQTPRYLIKTRGQQVTLSCSPISGHRSVSWYQQTPGQGLQFLFEYFSETQRNKGNFPGRFSGRQFSNSRSEMNVSTLELGDSALYLCASSLLGGRSDEQFFGPGTRLTVL.

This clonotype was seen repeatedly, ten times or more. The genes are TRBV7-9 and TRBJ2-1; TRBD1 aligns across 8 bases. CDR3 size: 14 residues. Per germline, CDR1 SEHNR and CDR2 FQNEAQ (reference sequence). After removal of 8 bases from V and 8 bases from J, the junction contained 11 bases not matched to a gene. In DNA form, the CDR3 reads TGTGCCAGCGGTCCGGACAGGGTTTTCCATGAGCAGTTCTTC. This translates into CASGPDRVFHEQFF.

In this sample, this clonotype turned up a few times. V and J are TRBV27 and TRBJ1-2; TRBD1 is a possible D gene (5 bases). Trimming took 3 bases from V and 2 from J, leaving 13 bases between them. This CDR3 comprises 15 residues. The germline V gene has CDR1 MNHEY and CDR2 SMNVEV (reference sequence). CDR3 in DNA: TGTGCCAGCAGTTTTATCGGGGGAACGAACTATGGCTACACCTTC. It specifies CASSFIGGTNYGYTF.

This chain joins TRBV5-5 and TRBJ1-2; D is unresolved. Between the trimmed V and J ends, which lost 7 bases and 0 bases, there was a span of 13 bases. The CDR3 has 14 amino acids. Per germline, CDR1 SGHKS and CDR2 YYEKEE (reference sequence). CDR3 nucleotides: TGTGCCAGCGACCTCACGGGAGCTAACTATGGCTACACCTTC. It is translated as CASDLTGANYGYTF.

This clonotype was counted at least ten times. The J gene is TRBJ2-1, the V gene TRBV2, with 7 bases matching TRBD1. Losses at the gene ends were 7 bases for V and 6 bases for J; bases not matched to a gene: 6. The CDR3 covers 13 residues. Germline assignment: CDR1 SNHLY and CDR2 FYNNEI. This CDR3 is CASKGGHLNEQFF. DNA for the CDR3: TGTGCCAGCAAAGGGGGCCATCTCAATGAGCAGTTCTTC.

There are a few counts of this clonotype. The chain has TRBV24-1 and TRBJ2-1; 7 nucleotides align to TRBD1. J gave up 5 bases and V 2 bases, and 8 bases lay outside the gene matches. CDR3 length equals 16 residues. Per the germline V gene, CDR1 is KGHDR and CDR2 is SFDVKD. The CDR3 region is CATSDYGQVRDNEQFF. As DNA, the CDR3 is TGTGCCACCAGTGATTATGGACAGGTCCGGGACAATGAGCAGTTCTTC.

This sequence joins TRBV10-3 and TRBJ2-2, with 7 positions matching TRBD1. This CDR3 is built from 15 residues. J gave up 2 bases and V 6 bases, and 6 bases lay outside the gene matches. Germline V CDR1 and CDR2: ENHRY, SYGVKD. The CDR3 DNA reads TGTGCCATCAGGCCGGGACAGCCAAACACCGGGGAGCTGTTTTTT. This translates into CAIRPGQPNTGELFF.

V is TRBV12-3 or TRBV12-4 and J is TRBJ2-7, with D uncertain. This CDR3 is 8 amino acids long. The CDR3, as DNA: TGTGCCAGCAGCCCGGCCGGGGTC. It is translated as CASSPAGV.

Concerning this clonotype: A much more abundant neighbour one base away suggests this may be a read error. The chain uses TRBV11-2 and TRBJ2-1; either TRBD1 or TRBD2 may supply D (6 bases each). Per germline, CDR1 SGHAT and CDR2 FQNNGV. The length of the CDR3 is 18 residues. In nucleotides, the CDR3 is TGTGCCGGCAGCTTAGGTCTTGGAGGGGGGTTCGGAGGCAATGAGCAGTTCTTC. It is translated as CAGSLGLGGGFGGNEQFF.

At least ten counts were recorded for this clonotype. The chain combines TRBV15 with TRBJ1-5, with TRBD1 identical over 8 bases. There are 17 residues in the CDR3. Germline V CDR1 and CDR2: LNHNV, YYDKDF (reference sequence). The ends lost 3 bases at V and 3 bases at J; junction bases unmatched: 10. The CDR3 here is CATSSGQGLRFNQPQHF. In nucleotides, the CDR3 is TGTGCCACCAGCAGCGGACAGGGTCTAAGGTTCAATCAGCCCCAGCATTTT. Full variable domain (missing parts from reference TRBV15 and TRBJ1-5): DAMVIQNPRYQVTQFGKPVTLSCSQTLNHNVMYWYQQKSSQAPKLLFHYYDKDFNNEADTPDNFQSRRPNTSFCFLDIRSPGLGDTAMYLCATSSGQGLRFNQPQHFGDGTRLSIL.

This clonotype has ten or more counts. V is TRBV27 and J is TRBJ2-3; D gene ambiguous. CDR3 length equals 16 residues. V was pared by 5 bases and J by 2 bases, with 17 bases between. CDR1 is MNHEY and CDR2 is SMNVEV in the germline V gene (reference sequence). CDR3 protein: CASSPRPRGYTDTQYF. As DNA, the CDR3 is TGTGCCAGCAGTCCCCGGCCCCGCGGATACACAGATACGCAGTATTTT.

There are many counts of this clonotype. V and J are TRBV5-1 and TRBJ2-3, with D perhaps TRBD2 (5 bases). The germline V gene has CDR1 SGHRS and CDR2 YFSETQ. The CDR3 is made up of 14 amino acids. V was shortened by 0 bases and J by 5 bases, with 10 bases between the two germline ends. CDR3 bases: TGCGCCAGCAGCTTGGGGCGGGTCAGAGATACGCAGTATTTT. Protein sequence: CASSLGRVRDTQYF.

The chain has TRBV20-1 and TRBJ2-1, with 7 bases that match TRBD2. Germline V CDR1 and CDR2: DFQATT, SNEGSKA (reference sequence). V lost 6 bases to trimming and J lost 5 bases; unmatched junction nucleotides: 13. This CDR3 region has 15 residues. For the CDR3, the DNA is TGCAGTGCGCCCGCGGCGAGTAGCGGGCACAATGAGCAGTTCTTC. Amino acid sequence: CSAPAASSGHNEQFF.

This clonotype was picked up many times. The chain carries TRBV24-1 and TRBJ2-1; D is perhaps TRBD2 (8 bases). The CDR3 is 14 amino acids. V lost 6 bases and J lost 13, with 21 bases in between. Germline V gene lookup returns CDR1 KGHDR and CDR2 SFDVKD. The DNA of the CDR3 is TGTGCCACCAGTCGAAGTAGCGGGACAGCGGAACAGTTCTTC. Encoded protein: CATSRSSGTAEQFF.

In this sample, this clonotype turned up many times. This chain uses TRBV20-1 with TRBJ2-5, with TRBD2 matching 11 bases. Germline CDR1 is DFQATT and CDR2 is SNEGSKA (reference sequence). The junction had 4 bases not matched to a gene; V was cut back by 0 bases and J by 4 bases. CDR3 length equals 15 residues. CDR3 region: CSARDWGTSGETQYF. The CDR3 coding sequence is TGCAGTGCTAGAGATTGGGGGACTAGCGGAGAGACCCAGTACTTC.